This T cell receptor beta chain came from a study of identical twins. Whole-study findings and limits: Researchers reported excess low generation probability among twin-shared out-of-frame alpha sequences. Zero-insertion analyses were open to partial confounding by invariant MAIT and iNKT cells.

All donors comprised healthy Caucasians. A universal primer site was added by template switching, and unique molecular identifiers were carried by the cDNA. TCRdb ran MiXCR on the 5' RACE reads and lists one entry per CDR3 protein. The table records around 960,000 distinct CDR3 sequences, over 9% of them present only once. A few counts support this clonotype. Its antigen is unidentified. J was trimmed by 5 bases and V by 0 bases; bases with no gene match: 4. Germline values: CDR1 SGHRS, CDR2 YFSETQ. The CDR3 runs 15 residues. In addition, the sample was reused for a study of yellow fever vaccine responses in identical twins.

This rearrangement joins TRBV5-1 to TRBJ1-5; TRBD1 aligns across 8 bases. This TCR derives from a woman under 30 in good health. The sequenced sample was PBMCs. The CDR3: CASSLEPGGYQPQHF. In nucleotides, the CDR3 is TGCGCCAGCAGCTTGGAGCCAGGGGGCTATCAGCCCCAGCATTTT.